The 20 T cell receptor beta chains below were found in one sample sequenced in a study of T cell responses to AZD1222 COVID-19 vaccine. The protocol was immunoSEQ multiplex PCR, while the TCRdb copy is restricted to in-frame clones and leaves out a portion. The sample includes 95,000 to 150,000 clones, around 90% of them seen just once. The specimen was peripheral blood, collected 28 days after the second dose of the MenACWY control vaccine. Source of these receptors: an adult who received the MenACWY meningococcal vaccine as a control.

This rearrangement joins TRBV6-6 to TRBJ2-3, with D unclear. The CDR3 is 12 amino acids. V gave up 6 bases and J gave up 9 bases, with 13 bases separating them. Germline V gives CDR1 MNHNY, CDR2 SVGAGI (reference sequence). The DNA of the CDR3 is TGTGCCAGCAGCTACGAGACACTCACGCAGTATTTT. Its protein is CASSYETLTQYF.

This chain connects TRBV11-1 to TRBJ2-1; TRBD2 might be the D (6 bases). The CDR3 spans 16 residues. Germline CDR1 is SGHAT and CDR2 is FQDESV (reference sequence). Trimming took off 2 bases at V and 4 bases at J, with 15 bases between the two ends. CDR3 residues: CASSLITGVGYNEQFF. CDR3 bases: TGTGCCAGCAGCTTAATCACGGGAGTGGGATACAATGAGCAGTTCTTC. Based on the CDR3 plus reference TRBV11-1 and TRBJ2-1, the full variable domain is EAEVAQSPRYKITEKSQAVAFWCDPISGHATLYWYRQILGQGPELLVQFQDESVVDDSQLPKDRFSAERLKGVDSTLKIQPAELGDSAMYLCASSLITGVGYNEQFFGPGTRLTVL.

The CDR3 sequence is CASKSVEAFF. CDR3 DNA sequence: TGTGCCAGTAAGAGCGTTGAAGCTTTCTTT. The chain uses TRBV19 and TRBJ1-1, with D hard to call. The CDR3 length is 10 residues. Germline V gene lookup returns CDR1 LNHDA and CDR2 SQIVND (reference sequence). The V end lost 7 bases, the J end lost 7 bases, and 7 bases lay between the germline ends.

The chain has TRBV10-3 and TRBJ2-1, with 9 positions matching TRBD2. CDR3 length: 16 amino acids. V was pared by 0 bases and J by 6 bases, with 6 bases of the junction left unmatched. Germline-derived CDR1 and CDR2 are ENHRY and SYGVKD. CDR3 DNA sequence: TGTGCCATCAGTGAGTCTTTTAGCGGGAGTCCCAATGAGCAGTTCTTC. Translated: CAISESFSGSPNEQFF.

The chain couples TRBV19 to TRBJ2-2; 8 bases fit TRBD1. The J segment lost 5 bases and the V segment lost 8 bases, leaving 13 bases of the junction unmatched. The germline V gene has CDR1 LNHDA and CDR2 SQIVND (reference sequence). This CDR3 has 16 amino acids. CDR3 coding DNA: TGTGCCAGTCGACCAACAGGGGGAAAGGGGACCGGGGAGCTGTTTTTT. It translates to CASRPTGGKGTGELFF.

This chain links TRBV28 with TRBJ2-1, with 14 bases fitting TRBD2. CDR3 length equals 16 residues. Trimming at V came to 3 bases and at J to 8 bases, leaving 6 bases not matched to a gene. The germline V gene encodes CDR1 MDHEN and CDR2 SYDVKM. The DNA for the CDR3 is TGTGCCAGCAGTTTCCCAGGGACTAGCGGGAGCTATGAGCAGTTCTTC. Encoded protein: CASSFPGTSGSYEQFF.

The chain carries TRBV2 and TRBJ2-5; maybe TRBD1 (5 bases). Germline values: CDR1 SNHLY, CDR2 FYNNEI. There are 12 residues in the CDR3. V was trimmed by 6 bases and J by 3 bases, leaving 8 bases between them. The CDR3 spells CASRDTEETQYF. CDR3 coding DNA: TGTGCCAGCAGGGACACCGAAGAGACCCAGTACTTC.

The chain employs TRBV18 and TRBJ1-5; D unclear. Trimming removed 3 bases from V and 14 bases from J, with 17 bases in between. CDR1 KGHSH and CDR2 LQKENI come from the germline V gene. The CDR3 has 13 residues. CDR3 sequence: CASSPTAGEGKHF. The CDR3 nucleotides read TGTGCCAGCTCACCCACCGCAGGAGAGGGAAAGCATTTT.

Regarding this clone: Other nucleotide sequences in the sample specify the same CDR3. The V gene is TRBV6-6, the J gene TRBJ1-4; a weak D match, TRBD1 (6 bases). The CDR3 consists of 11 residues. Germline assignment: CDR1 MNHNY and CDR2 SVGAGI (reference sequence). V was trimmed by 8 bases and J by 8 bases, leaving 9 bases between them. The CDR3 sequence: CASRGGEKLFF. CDR3 in DNA: TGTGCCAGCCGGGGGGGCGAAAAACTGTTTTTT.

The chain combines TRBV5-1 with TRBJ2-5; 7 nucleotides agree with TRBD2. This CDR3 is built from 15 residues. V trimming: 1 base; J trimming: 5 bases; junction bases outside the gene matches: 8. Germline V gene data show CDR1 as SGHRS and CDR2 as YFSETQ. For the CDR3, the DNA is TGCGCCAGCAGCTTGATGGGGGGGAGTTGGGAGACCCAGTACTTC. Translated, it gives CASSLMGGSWETQYF.

The chain uses TRBV9 and TRBJ2-5; 8 nucleotides match TRBD2. The J segment lost 2 bases and the V segment lost 2 bases, leaving 5 bases of the junction unmatched. The germline gives CDR1 SGDLS, CDR2 YYNGEE. This CDR3 has 15 residues. As DNA, the CDR3 is TGTGCCAGCAGCGTCGGGGGGGCGAAACAAGAGACCCAGTACTTC. Protein: CASSVGGAKQETQYF.

The J gene is TRBJ1-3, the V gene TRBV5-1, with D possibly TRBD1 on 6 matching bases. Germline CDR1 is SGHRS and CDR2 is YFSETQ. Deletions cut 4 bases from V and 4 bases from J, with 12 bases between. CDR3 length equals 14 residues. CDR3 sequence (DNA): TGCGCCAGCAGCCAAACAGGGATCGGAAACACCATATATTTT. Translating gives CASSQTGIGNTIYF.

The chain uses TRBV2 and TRBJ2-7; 8 positions match TRBD1. The CDR3 runs to 15 residues. The germline V gene encodes CDR1 SNHLY and CDR2 FYNNEI. V lost 0 bases and J lost 12; bases outside the gene matches: 13. The CDR3 region has the DNA TGTGCCAGCAGTGAAGCGCTTCCTGGACAGGGTCTCCGGTACTTC. Translating it yields CASSEALPGQGLRYF. Together with reference TRBV2 and TRBJ2-7, the CDR3 gives the full variable domain: EPEVTQTPSHQVTQMGQEVILRCVPISNHLYFYWYRQILGQKVEFLVSFYNNEISEKSEIFDDQFSVERPDGSNFTLKIRSTKLEDSAMYFCASSEALPGQGLRYFGPGTRLTVT.

CDR3 sequence: CASKKTRRDSPLHF. CDR3 DNA: TGTGCCAGCAAGAAGACGCGACGGGATTCACCCCTCCACTTT. The genes are TRBV11-1 and TRBJ1-6, with unresolved D. Germline CDR1 and CDR2: SGHAT and FQDESV (reference sequence). The V and J ends lost 7 bases and 8 bases respectively, with 15 bases between them. The CDR3 has 14 residues.

Details on this clone: An end of the junction differs from the germline gene, which may be a read error. CDR3 nucleotides: TGTGCCAGCAGCTTATCCCCGACTAGCGGGCGTGCCGATTTT. Translating gives CASSLSPTSGRADF. This rearrangement joins TRBV7-3 to TRBJ2-3, with 10 nucleotides matching TRBD2. CDR1 is SGHTA, CDR2 FQGTGA, per germline. CDR3 size: 14 residues. The whole variable domain, remainder taken from reference TRBV7-3 and TRBJ2-3, is GAGVSQTPSNKVTEKGKYVELRCDPISGHTALYWYRQSLGQGPEFLIYFQGTGAADDSGLPNDRFFAVRPEGSVSTLKIQRTERGDSAVYLCASSLSPTSGRADFGPGTRLTVL.

This clone was detected once. V gene TRBV5-1 combines with J gene TRBJ2-1; a weak D match, TRBD2 (7 bases). Germline assignment: CDR1 SGHRS and CDR2 YFSETQ. The ends were cut back, 3 bases at V and 7 bases at J, with 26 bases in the middle. The CDR3 has 18 residues. The CDR3 DNA follows: TGCGCCAGCAGCTCTGGGGGGGCGAGTGGTCTAATGGGTAATGAGCAGTTCTTC. The encoded protein is CASSSGGASGLMGNEQFF.

The chain employs TRBV6-5 and TRBJ1-2; TRBD1 aligns across 8 bases. Looked up from germline, CDR1 is MNHEY and CDR2 is SVGAGI. The length of the CDR3 is 15 residues. J lost 1 base, V lost 8 bases, and 9 bases had no gene match. CDR3 loop: CASYRGGQSNYGYTF. The CDR3 DNA follows: TGTGCCAGCTACAGGGGGGGGCAAAGTAACTATGGCTACACCTTC.

In DNA form, the CDR3 reads TGTGCCAGCAGTTCCGGCCGAGGGGGGAAGGTCTATGGCTACACCTTC. Residues: CASSSGRGGKVYGYTF. V and J are TRBV6-5 and TRBJ1-2; tentative D call: TRBD1 (6 bases). V lost 4 bases, J lost 4 bases, and 19 bases lay in between. Looked up from germline, CDR1 is MNHEY and CDR2 is SVGAGI. The CDR3 runs 16 residues.

The chain joins TRBV5-4 to TRBJ1-2, with 8 nucleotides matching TRBD1. The CDR3 spans 16 residues. V was pared by 4 bases and J by 5 bases, with 13 bases of the junction left unmatched. Germline V gene data show CDR1 as SGHNT and CDR2 as YYREEE (reference sequence). CDR3 sequence: CASSLGTGGSLYGYTF. In DNA, the CDR3 is TGTGCCAGCAGCCTAGGGACAGGAGGAAGTTTATATGGCTACACCTTC.

V and J are TRBV5-1 and TRBJ1-4; D ambiguous. CDR1 SGHRS and CDR2 YFSETQ come from the germline V gene. The ends were cut back, 0 bases at V and 3 bases at J, with 6 bases in the middle. This CDR3 is built from 14 residues. As DNA, the CDR3 is TGCGCCAGCAGCTTGGGCGTGCCTAATGAAAAACTGTTTTTT. Translating gives CASSLGVPNEKLFF.